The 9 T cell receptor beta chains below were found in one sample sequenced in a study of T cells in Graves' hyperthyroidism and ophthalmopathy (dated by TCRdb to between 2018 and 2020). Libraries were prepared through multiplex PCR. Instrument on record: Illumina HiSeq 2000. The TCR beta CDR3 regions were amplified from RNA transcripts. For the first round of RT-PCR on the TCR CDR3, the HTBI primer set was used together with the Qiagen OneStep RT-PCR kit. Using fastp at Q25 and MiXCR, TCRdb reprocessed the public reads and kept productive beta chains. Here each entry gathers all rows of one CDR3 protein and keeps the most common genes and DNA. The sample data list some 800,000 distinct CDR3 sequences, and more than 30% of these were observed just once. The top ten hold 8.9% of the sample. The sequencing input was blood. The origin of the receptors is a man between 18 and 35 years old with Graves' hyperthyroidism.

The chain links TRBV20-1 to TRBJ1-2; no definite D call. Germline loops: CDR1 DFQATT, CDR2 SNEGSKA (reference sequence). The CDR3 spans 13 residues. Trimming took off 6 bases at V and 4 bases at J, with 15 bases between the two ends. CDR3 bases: TGCAGTGCCGAAAATTTTAAGTCCTATGGCTACACCTTC. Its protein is CSAENFKSYGYTF.

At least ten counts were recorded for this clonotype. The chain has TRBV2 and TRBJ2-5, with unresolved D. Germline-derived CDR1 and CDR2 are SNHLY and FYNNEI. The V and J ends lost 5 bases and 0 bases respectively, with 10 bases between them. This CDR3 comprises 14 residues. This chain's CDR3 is CASSLSGYQETQYF. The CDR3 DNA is TGTGCCAGCAGTCTCAGTGGGTACCAAGAGACCCAGTACTTC.

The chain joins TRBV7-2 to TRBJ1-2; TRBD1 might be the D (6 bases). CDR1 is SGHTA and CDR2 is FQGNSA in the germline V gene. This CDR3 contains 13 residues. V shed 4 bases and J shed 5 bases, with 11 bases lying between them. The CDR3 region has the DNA TGTGCCAGCAGCTCCAGGGGCTCATATGGCTACACCTTC. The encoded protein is CASSSRGSYGYTF.

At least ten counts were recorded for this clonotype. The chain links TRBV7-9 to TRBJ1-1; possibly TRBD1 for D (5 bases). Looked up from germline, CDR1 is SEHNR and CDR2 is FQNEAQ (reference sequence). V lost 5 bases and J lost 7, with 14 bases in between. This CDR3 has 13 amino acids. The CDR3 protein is CASSEGPQSEAFF. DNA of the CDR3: TGTGCCAGCAGCGAGGGACCCCAGAGTGAAGCTTTCTTT.

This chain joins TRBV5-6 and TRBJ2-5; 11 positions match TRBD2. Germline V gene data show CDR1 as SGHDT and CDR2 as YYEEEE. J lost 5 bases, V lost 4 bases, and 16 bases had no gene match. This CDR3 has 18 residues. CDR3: CASSQESNTSGSWETQYF. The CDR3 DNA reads TGTGCCAGCAGCCAAGAATCAAACACTAGCGGGAGCTGGGAGACCCAGTACTTC.

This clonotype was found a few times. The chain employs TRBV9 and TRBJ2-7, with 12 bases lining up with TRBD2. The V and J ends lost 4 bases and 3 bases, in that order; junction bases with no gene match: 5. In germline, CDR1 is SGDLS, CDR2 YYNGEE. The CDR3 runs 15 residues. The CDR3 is CASSPPTSGSYEQYF. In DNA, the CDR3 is TGTGCCAGCAGCCCCCCGACTAGCGGGAGCTACGAGCAGTACTTC.

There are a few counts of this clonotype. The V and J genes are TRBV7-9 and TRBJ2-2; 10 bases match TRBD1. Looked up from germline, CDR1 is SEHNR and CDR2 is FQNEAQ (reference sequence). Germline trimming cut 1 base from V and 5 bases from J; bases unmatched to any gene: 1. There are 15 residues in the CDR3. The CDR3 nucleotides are TGTGCCAGCAGCTTAGGGGACAGGGGAACCGGGGAGCTGTTTTTT. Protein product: CASSLGDRGTGELFF.

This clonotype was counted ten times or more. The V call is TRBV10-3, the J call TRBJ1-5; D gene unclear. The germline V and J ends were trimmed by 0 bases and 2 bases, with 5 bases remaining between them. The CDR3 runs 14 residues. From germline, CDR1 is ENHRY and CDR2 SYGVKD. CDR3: CAISESGGNQPQHF. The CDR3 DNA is TGTGCCATCAGTGAGTCCGGGGGCAATCAGCCCCAGCATTTT.

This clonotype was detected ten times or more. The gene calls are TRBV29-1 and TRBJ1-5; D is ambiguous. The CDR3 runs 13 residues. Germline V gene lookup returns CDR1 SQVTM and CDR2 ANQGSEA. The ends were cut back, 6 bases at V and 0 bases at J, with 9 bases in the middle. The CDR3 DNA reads TGCAGCGTGACTGACGATAGCAATCAGCCCCAGCATTTT. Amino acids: CSVTDDSNQPQHF.